The 15 T cell receptor beta chains presented below share a single source sample, sequenced in a study of shared clonotypes between healthy human individuals. Produced via immunoSEQ multiplex PCR; TCRdb's table is partial and in-frame only. Among some 790,000 clones listed, over 55% were seen once. The sequencing input was memory CD4+ T cells sorted from blood. Described subset: CD45RA-negative fraction. All receptors come from a woman in her 30s in good health.

The chain is built from TRBV9 and TRBJ1-1, with D unresolved. Trimming stripped 1 base from V and 5 bases from J, with 12 bases between. The CDR3 has 14 amino acids. Germline V lookup: CDR1 SGDLS, CDR2 YYNGEE. Here the CDR3 reads CASSVRAVGTEAFF. Here the CDR3 DNA reads TGTGCCAGCAGCGTAAGGGCAGTCGGGACTGAAGCTTTCTTT.

The chain couples TRBV7-2 to TRBJ2-5; no clear D. The CDR3 consists of 14 residues. CDR1 SGHTA and CDR2 FQGNSA come from the germline V gene. Trimming removed 1 base at V and 0 bases at J, with 6 bases between. CDR3 in amino acids: CASSLEGNQETQYF. DNA of the CDR3: TGTGCCAGCAGCTTAGAAGGGAACCAAGAGACCCAGTACTTC.

Remarks on this clone: Within the sample, other DNA sequences also encode this same CDR3. This chain connects TRBV4-1 to TRBJ2-5; maybe TRBD2 (6 bases). This CDR3 region has 13 residues. V lost 4 bases, J lost 1 base, and 7 bases lay in between. The germline V gene encodes CDR1 MGHRA and CDR2 YSYEKL. Here the CDR3 DNA reads TGCGCCAGCAGCCGGGGGGTCCAAGAGACCCAGTACTTC. It encodes CASSRGVQETQYF.

The V gene is TRBV6-1, the J gene TRBJ2-7; 7 bases map to TRBD2. The germline V gene has CDR1 MNHNS and CDR2 SASEGT. Unmatched junction bases numbered 8, after V lost 5 bases and J lost 4 bases. The CDR3 has 14 residues. CDR3 nucleotide sequence: TGTGCCAGCAGTAACAGCGGGATCTGGTACGAGCAGTACTTC. It specifies CASSNSGIWYEQYF.

The chain carries TRBV7-9 and TRBJ2-2; 14 positions agree with TRBD2. CDR3 length: 18 residues. The germline gives CDR1 SEHNR, CDR2 FQNEAQ (reference sequence). The V and J ends lost 2 bases and 2 bases, in that order; junction bases with no gene match: 4. The CDR3 region is CASSLRTSGRINTGELFF. CDR3 in DNA: TGTGCCAGCAGCTTACGGACTAGCGGGAGGATTAACACCGGGGAGCTGTTTTTT.

About this clone: The sample contains more than one DNA sequence encoding this CDR3. The chain employs TRBV18 and TRBJ2-7; TRBD2 aligns across 11 bases. The CDR3 sequence is 15 residues long. Trimming took 2 bases from V and 4 from J; bases not matched to a gene: 4. CDR1 KGHSH and CDR2 LQKENI come from the germline V gene. The CDR3 region is CASSPTSGSTYEQYF. Written as DNA, the CDR3 is TGTGCCAGCTCACCAACTAGCGGGAGTACATACGAGCAGTACTTC. Full variable domain (remainder filled in from reference TRBV18 and TRBJ2-7): NAGVMQNPRHLVRRRGQEARLRCSPMKGHSHVYWYRQLPEEGLKFMVYLQKENIIDESGMPKERFSAEFPKEGPSILRIQQVVRGDSAAYFCASSPTSGSTYEQYFGPGTRLTVT.

The gene calls are TRBV5-4 and TRBJ2-1; D may correspond to TRBD1 or TRBD2 (5 bases each). This CDR3 is built from 15 residues. V lost 0 bases and J lost 2, with 9 bases in between. Germline CDR1 is SGHNT and CDR2 is YYREEE (reference sequence). This chain's CDR3 is CASSLDGGPYNEQFF. CDR3 bases: TGTGCCAGCAGCTTGGATGGGGGACCCTACAATGAGCAGTTCTTC.

A remark on this clone: The sample has other DNA sequences that encode this CDR3 too. This rearrangement joins TRBV7-7 to TRBJ2-3; TRBD2 might be the D (6 bases). The CDR3 sequence is 13 residues long. V was shortened by 3 bases and J by 6 bases, with 10 bases between the two germline ends. In germline, CDR1 is SSHAT, CDR2 FNYEAQ (reference sequence). The DNA of the CDR3 is TGTGCCAGCAGCTTGGCGGAGGGCGATACGCAGTATTTT. Translation: CASSLAEGDTQYF.

The chain has TRBV10-2 and TRBJ1-1, with D unclear. Trimming shortened V by 4 bases and J by 5 bases, and 11 bases separated the two germline ends. Germline assignment: CDR1 WSHSY and CDR2 SAAADI. The CDR3 covers 13 residues. The CDR3: CASSGQHGTEAFF. In nucleotides, the CDR3 is TGCGCCAGCAGTGGGCAGCATGGGACTGAAGCTTTCTTT.

The chain combines TRBV21-1 with TRBJ2-6; TRBD2 is the table's D call, not checked against the DNA. TRBV21-1 is a pseudogene locus. The CDR3 is 14 amino acids. CDR3 bases: TGTGCCAGCAGCCCTCCGAGTGGGGCCAACGTCCTGACTTTC. Its translation is CASSPPSGANVLTF.

The V and J genes are TRBV6-6 and TRBJ2-7, with TRBD1 identical over 12 bases. J was trimmed by 5 bases and V by 2 bases; bases with no gene match: 4. The CDR3 is 15 residues long. Germline lookup yields CDR1 MNHNY and CDR2 SVGAGI (reference sequence). CDR3 sequence (DNA): TGTGCCAGCAGTTACCCGGGACAGGGGGCCAACGAGCAGTACTTC. This codes for CASSYPGQGANEQYF.

This sequence joins TRBV27 and TRBJ2-7; no clear D gene. The CDR3 is 14 residues long. The V gene lost 6 bases and the J gene lost 4 bases, with 16 bases spanning the gap. The germline gives CDR1 MNHEY, CDR2 SMNVEV (reference sequence). This CDR3 is CASSVSSSGYEQYF. The DNA of the CDR3 is TGTGCCAGCAGCGTAAGTAGCTCCGGGTACGAGCAGTACTTC.

This clone was detected only once. The junction departs from germline at one end; a sequencing error may be responsible. The chain employs TRBV25-1 and TRBJ2-3; 7 bases align to TRBD2. Germline CDR1 is MGHDK and CDR2 is SYGVNS. CDR3 length equals 18 residues. The CDR3 here is CASTEEGRSGASTDTQYF. CDR3 bases: TGTGCCAGCACTGAAGAGGGGAGGAGCGGGGCTAGCACAGATACGCAGTATTTT.

The chain combines TRBV7-2 with TRBJ2-7; D not certain. There are 16 residues in the CDR3. Germline V gives CDR1 SGHTA, CDR2 FQGNSA. V was cut by 5 bases and J by 0 bases, with 17 bases left in between. The CDR3 DNA is TGTGCCAGCAGCAGACTCTTGACTGGAAGCTCCTACGAGCAGTACTTC. Translated: CASSRLLTGSSYEQYF. The entire variable domain, with the rest obtained from reference TRBV7-2 and TRBJ2-7, is as follows: GAGVSQSPSNKVTEKGKDVELRCDPISGHTALYWYRQSLGQGLEFLIYFQGNSAPDKSGLPSDRFSAERTGGSVSTLTIQRTQQEDSAVYLCASSRLLTGSSYEQYFGPGTRLTVT.

With regard to this clone: Additional DNA sequences in this sample encode the identical CDR3. This sequence joins TRBV5-1 and TRBJ2-5, with 8 positions matching TRBD2. Unmatched junction bases numbered 10, after V lost 4 bases and J lost 5 bases. Looked up from germline, CDR1 is SGHRS and CDR2 is YFSETQ. The CDR3 totals 15 residues. CDR3 nucleotide sequence: TGCGCCAGCAGCCCCGGGACTACGGGGGGGGAGACCCAGTACTTC. Protein: CASSPGTTGGETQYF.